The 9 T cell receptor beta chains in this list originate from one sample, sequenced in a study of blood T cell repertoires in COVID-19. Profiling relied on immunoSEQ multiplex PCR, and the TCRdb table lists in-frame clones only, not all of them. The table includes about 110,000 clones, 70% to 85% detected once. Material: peripheral blood. The receptors were gathered from a woman aged 40-49 years with acute or convalescent COVID-19.

The CDR3 spells CASSYGGGDTQYF. The DNA for the CDR3 is TGTGCCAGCAGTTATGGAGGTGGAGATACGCAGTATTTT. The rearrangement joins TRBV12-3 or TRBV12-4 to TRBJ2-3; possible D gene TRBD2, 5 bases. The CDR3 is 13 residues long. The V end was cut by 4 bases, the J end by 5 bases, with 10 bases between.

The sample holds a few counts of this clone. The V gene is TRBV6-1, the J gene TRBJ1-1; a possible D gene is TRBD1 (6 bases). V lost 4 bases and J lost 3, with 18 bases in between. This CDR3 contains 16 residues. Germline V gives CDR1 MNHNS, CDR2 SASEGT. The CDR3 region is CASSAPGRGGYTEAFF. CDR3 coding DNA: TGTGCCAGCAGTGCCCCCGGGAGGGGGGGCTACACTGAAGCTTTCTTT.

The rearrangement links TRBV11-3 to TRBJ2-1, with unresolved D. Looked up from germline, CDR1 is SGHNT and CDR2 is YENEEA. V was pared by 5 bases and J by 0 bases, with 11 bases between. The CDR3 covers 15 residues. The CDR3 nucleotides are TGTGCCAGCAGCCTCCGCTCGAGCTCCTACAATGAGCAGTTCTTC. Translation gives CASSLRSSSYNEQFF.

This chain connects TRBV11-3 to TRBJ2-1; D possibly corresponds to TRBD2 (6 bases). The CDR3 consists of 15 residues. The V gene's germline CDR1 is SGHNT and CDR2 YENEEA. The V gene lost 1 base and the J gene lost 6 bases, with 13 bases spanning the gap. The CDR3 DNA follows: TGTGCCAGCAGCTTAGCCGGGGTGACTAGCAATGAGCAGTTCTTC. Translating gives CASSLAGVTSNEQFF.

V gene TRBV6-2 or TRBV6-3 combines with J gene TRBJ1-5, with 9 bases aligning to TRBD1. Germline V gene lookup returns CDR1 MNHEY and CDR2 SVGEGT. CDR3 size: 15 residues. V trimming: 6 bases; J trimming: 7 bases; junction bases outside the gene matches: 10. The CDR3: CASSATGTGIQPQHF. CDR3 DNA sequence: TGTGCCAGCAGCGCCACCGGGACAGGGATCCAGCCCCAGCATTTT.

This clone was picked up a small number of times. The V and J genes are TRBV11-2 and TRBJ2-5; 10 nucleotides agree with TRBD2. V gave up 3 bases and J gave up 6 bases; unmatched junction bases: 4. The CDR3 sequence is 14 residues long. Germline values: CDR1 SGHAT, CDR2 FQNNGV. CDR3 in DNA: TGTGCCAGCAGCTTCAGCGGGGGGGCAAAGACCCAGTACTTC. Amino acids: CASSFSGGAKTQYF.

The chain joins TRBV30 to TRBJ1-1; D call uncertain. The V gene lost 8 bases and the J gene lost 4 bases, with 14 bases spanning the gap. The CDR3 length is 12 residues. Germline CDR1 reads GTSNPN; CDR2 reads SVGIG (reference sequence). CDR3 nucleotide sequence: TGTGCCGGCACTGGGGAGAGCACTGAAGCTTTCTTT. This encodes CAGTGESTEAFF.

This sequence joins TRBV5-1 and TRBJ1-4; the D is unclear. The CDR3 totals 14 residues. V was clipped by 1 base and J by 7 bases, with 11 bases between them. CDR1 and CDR2 from the germline V gene are SGHRS and YFSETQ. The CDR3 reads CASSLTGGFEKLFF. DNA for the CDR3: TGCGCCAGCAGCTTGACGGGAGGATTTGAAAAACTGTTTTTT.

The gene calls are TRBV5-1 and TRBJ2-5, with 9 bases that match TRBD2. In germline, CDR1 is SGHRS, CDR2 YFSETQ. V dropped 0 bases and J dropped 5; count of bases not matched to a gene: 2. The CDR3 covers 14 residues. The CDR3 sequence: CASSLVAGVETQYF. The CDR3 DNA reads as TGCGCCAGCAGCTTGGTAGCGGGGGTTGAGACCCAGTACTTC.